Below are 25 T cell receptor beta chains sequenced from a single sample in a study of blood T cell repertoires in COVID-19. Assay: immunoSEQ multiplex PCR; the TCRdb copy retains only in-frame clones and omits some. The sample consists of approximately 300,000 clones, about 85% of them appearing once. Sample: PBMCs or T cells enriched from blood (not recorded which). Source of these receptors: a woman in her thirties who had been exposed to COVID-19.

The rearrangement links TRBV10-3 to TRBJ1-1; D not resolved. The germline V and J ends were trimmed by 2 bases and 5 bases, with 9 bases remaining between them. This CDR3 has 13 amino acids. The germline gives CDR1 ENHRY, CDR2 SYGVKD. The CDR3: CAISEPRRTEAFF. The CDR3 nucleotides are TGTGCCATCAGTGAGCCGAGGAGGACTGAAGCTTTCTTT.

A remark on this clone: This CDR3 is also generated by other DNA sequences in the sample. V and J are TRBV19 and TRBJ1-5; 7 bases fit TRBD1. The CDR3 has 14 amino acids. CDR1 is LNHDA, CDR2 SQIVND, per germline (reference sequence). V lost 3 bases, J lost 2 bases, and 1 base stayed unmatched. CDR3 sequence reads: CASSIQGGNQPQHF. The CDR3 DNA follows: TGTGCCAGTAGTATTCAGGGGGGCAATCAGCCCCAGCATTTT.

In this sample, this clone turned up a few times. The CDR3 DNA is TGTGCCATCGAAACCATCAGGGACAGACTTAACTATGGCTACACCTTC. This codes for CAIETIRDRLNYGYTF. The chain carries TRBV10-3 and TRBJ1-2; 7 positions agree with TRBD1. J gave up 1 base and V 8 bases, and 13 bases lay outside the gene matches. There are 16 residues in the CDR3. Germline loops: CDR1 ENHRY, CDR2 SYGVKD.

CDR3 sequence reads: CASSQETATGGQPQHF. The CDR3 region has the DNA TGTGCCAGCAGCCAAGAAACCGCGACAGGTGGACAGCCCCAGCATTTT. The rearrangement links TRBV4-2 to TRBJ1-5; weak D call: TRBD1 (6 bases). Germline V gene data show CDR1 as LGHNA and CDR2 as YNFKEQ. Trimming took off 0 bases at V and 7 bases at J, with 16 bases between the two ends. The CDR3 is made up of 16 amino acids.

V usage is TRBV28 and J usage is TRBJ1-5, with D possibly matching TRBD1 (5 bases). V was shortened by 4 bases and J by 2 bases, with 12 bases between the two germline ends. Germline CDR1 reads MDHEN; CDR2 reads SYDVKM. The CDR3 has 15 residues. CDR3 region: CASSSQGGGNQPQHF. DNA of the CDR3: TGTGCCAGCAGTTCCCAGGGTGGGGGCAATCAGCCCCAGCATTTT.

The table lists this clone with a few counts. V usage is TRBV19 and J usage is TRBJ2-7, with 10 bases lining up with TRBD2. V trimming: 6 bases; J trimming: 0 bases; junction bases outside the gene matches: 8. The CDR3 is 16 residues long. Germline lookup yields CDR1 LNHDA and CDR2 SQIVND (reference sequence). CDR3 coding DNA: TGTGCCAGTAGACCCAGGGCTAGCGGGAGCTCCTACGAGCAGTACTTC. Translation gives CASRPRASGSSYEQYF. Together with reference TRBV19 and TRBJ2-7, the CDR3 gives the full variable domain: DGGITQSPKYLFRKEGQNVTLSCEQNLNHDAMYWYRQDPGQGLRLIYYSQIVNDFQKGDIAEGYSVSREKKESFPLTVTSAQKNPTAFYLCASRPRASGSSYEQYFGPGTRLTVT.

This sequence joins TRBV5-6 and TRBJ2-1, with 12 bases identical to TRBD2. Germline CDR1 is SGHDT and CDR2 is YYEEEE. This CDR3 comprises 16 residues. Germline trimming cut 3 bases from V and 5 bases from J; bases unmatched to any gene: 6. CDR3 in amino acids: CASSSRRLAGDNEQFF. For the CDR3, the DNA is TGTGCCAGCAGCTCCCGACGACTAGCGGGAGACAATGAGCAGTTCTTC.

This rearrangement joins TRBV19 to TRBJ2-3; possible D gene TRBD1, 5 bases. V lost 7 bases and J 2 bases, leaving 10 bases between the germline ends. Germline lookup yields CDR1 LNHDA and CDR2 SQIVND (reference sequence). The CDR3 covers 13 residues. CDR3 region: CASIGVTTDTQYF. The CDR3 bases are TGTGCCAGTATAGGGGTGACCACAGATACGCAGTATTTT.

This chain joins TRBV30 and TRBJ1-3, with a tentative D call TRBD1 (5 bases). Trimming removed 6 bases from V and 3 bases from J, with 15 bases in between. CDR3 length: 14 amino acids. The germline V gene has CDR1 GTSNPN and CDR2 SVGIG (reference sequence). The CDR3 DNA follows: TGTGCCTGCCAAAAGACGACAGTTGGAAACACCATATATTTT. Encoded protein: CACQKTTVGNTIYF.

This chain connects TRBV28 to TRBJ2-1; 10 positions match TRBD2. Trimming removed 6 bases from V and 5 bases from J; junction bases left unmatched: 10. Germline values: CDR1 MDHEN, CDR2 SYDVKM. CDR3 length: 16 residues. CDR3 amino acids: CASRLAGSRNHNEQFF. The CDR3, as DNA: TGTGCCAGCAGACTAGCGGGATCCCGAAATCACAATGAGCAGTTCTTC.

The gene calls are TRBV5-1 and TRBJ1-6, with 7 bases matching TRBD1. This CDR3 spans 16 amino acids. Per germline, CDR1 SGHRS and CDR2 YFSETQ. V shed 4 bases, J shed 9 bases, and the junction held 13 bases outside the gene matches. The CDR3: CASSGQGEQNGSPLHF. The CDR3 DNA sequence: TGCGCCAGCAGCGGCCAGGGGGAACAGAATGGTTCACCCCTCCACTTT.

This CDR3 is CASSETRVNEQFF. The DNA of the CDR3 is TGTGCCAGCAGCGAGACTAGGGTCAATGAGCAGTTCTTC. The chain links TRBV11-2 to TRBJ2-1; possibly TRBD2 for D (6 bases). With 5 bases removed from V and 6 bases from J, the gap between germline ends came to 11 bases. The germline V gene has CDR1 SGHAT and CDR2 FQNNGV. The CDR3 is 13 amino acids. Full variable domain (remainder filled in from reference TRBV11-2 and TRBJ2-1): EAGVAQSPRYKIIEKRQSVAFWCNPISGHATLYWYQQILGQGPKLLIQFQNNGVVDDSQLPKDRFSAERLKGVDSTLKIQPAKLEDSAVYLCASSETRVNEQFFGPGTRLTVL.

Only one count was recorded for this clone. This chain connects TRBV10-3 to TRBJ1-4; 8 positions agree with TRBD1. Germline V CDR1 and CDR2: ENHRY, SYGVKD. V lost 5 bases and J lost 6; bases outside the gene matches: 5. CDR3 length: 14 amino acids. Here the CDR3 reads CAISSDREDEKLFF. The CDR3 DNA reads as TGTGCCATCAGTTCGGACAGGGAGGATGAAAAACTGTTTTTT.

The V call is TRBV24-1, the J call TRBJ2-2; maybe TRBD1 (6 bases). CDR3 length: 13 residues. The V gene's germline CDR1 is KGHDR and CDR2 SFDVKD. The germline V and J ends were trimmed by 8 bases and 5 bases, with 11 bases remaining between them. CDR3 sequence reads: CATTGRGTGELFF. CDR3 sequence (DNA): TGTGCCACCACGGGCAGGGGAACCGGGGAGCTGTTTTTT.

The chain carries TRBV19 and TRBJ2-5; 8 positions match TRBD1. Per germline, CDR1 LNHDA and CDR2 SQIVND (reference sequence). The CDR3 sequence is 14 residues long. V was pared by 7 bases and J by 9 bases, with 13 bases of the junction left unmatched. CDR3 loop: CASTQTGVQKAQYF. The CDR3 nucleotides are TGTGCCAGTACCCAGACAGGGGTTCAGAAGGCCCAGTACTTC.

This chain connects TRBV13 to TRBJ1-6; no definite D call. This CDR3 region has 16 residues. Germline assignment: CDR1 PRHDT and CDR2 FYEKMQ (reference sequence). The germline V and J ends were trimmed by 4 bases and 4 bases, with 14 bases remaining between them. The CDR3 reads CASSSRQTIYNSPLHF. CDR3 DNA: TGTGCCAGCAGCTCCAGGCAGACAATATATAATTCACCCCTCCACTTT.

V gene TRBV6-5 combines with J gene TRBJ1-2; possible D gene TRBD1, 5 bases. The CDR3 consists of 13 residues. The V end lost 6 bases, the J end lost 4 bases, and 12 bases lay between the germline ends. The germline CDR1 and CDR2 sequences are MNHEY and SVGAGI. CDR3 sequence reads: CASSRNTGYGYTF. CDR3 coding DNA: TGTGCCAGCAGCCGTAATACAGGCTATGGCTACACCTTC.

This chain connects TRBV7-2 to TRBJ2-6, with 9 positions matching TRBD1. Germline V CDR1 and CDR2: SGHTA, FQGNSA. V trimming: 4 bases; J trimming: 2 bases; junction bases outside the gene matches: 12. The CDR3 length is 19 residues. CDR3 in DNA: TGTGCCAGCAGCTCGGACAGGGGTTTTTCCTCTCCTGGGGCCAACGTCCTGACTTTC. Its translation: CASSSDRGFSSPGANVLTF. Combining the CDR3 with reference TRBV7-2 and TRBJ2-6 gives the whole variable domain GAGVSQSPSNKVTEKGKDVELRCDPISGHTALYWYRQSLGQGLEFLIYFQGNSAPDKSGLPSDRFSAERTGGSVSTLTIQRTQQEDSAVYLCASSSDRGFSSPGANVLTFGAGSRLTVL.

V gene TRBV25-1 combines with J gene TRBJ2-5; D unclear. Trimming cost V 0 bases and J 4 bases, with 6 bases left between them. The CDR3 length is 13 residues. Per germline, CDR1 MGHDK and CDR2 SYGVNS. The CDR3 here is CASSEYIRETQYF. The CDR3 nucleotides are TGTGCCAGCAGTGAATATATCCGAGAGACCCAGTACTTC.

The chain recombines TRBV5-1 with TRBJ2-1, with 10 bases aligning to TRBD1. Germline trimming cut 4 bases from V and 7 bases from J; bases unmatched to any gene: 11. The length of the CDR3 is 16 residues. CDR1 is SGHRS, CDR2 YFSETQ, per germline. The CDR3 reads CASSPGRTGGLNEQFF. CDR3 nucleotide sequence: TGCGCCAGCAGCCCTGGGCGGACAGGGGGTTTGAATGAGCAGTTCTTC.

A remark on this clone: At one end, the junction sequence differs from germline, possibly due to a read error. This chain links TRBV3-1 (or the pseudogene TRBV3-2) with TRBJ2-1; the D is unclear. The V gene's germline CDR1 is LGHDT and CDR2 YNNKEL (reference sequence). The CDR3 sequence is 12 residues long. The CDR3, as DNA: TGTGCCAGCAGCCAAGGAGGTTCTAGAGCACTCTTC. Translated, it gives CASSQGGSRALF.

The J gene is TRBJ2-1, the V gene TRBV28; D call uncertain. Germline V CDR1 and CDR2: MDHEN, SYDVKM. Trimming pared 8 bases from V and 12 bases from J, leaving 14 bases between. The CDR3 covers 11 residues. The CDR3 spells CASGQVRGQFF. CDR3 nucleotides: TGTGCCAGCGGTCAAGTCAGAGGGCAGTTCTTC.

The V call is TRBV7-9, the J call TRBJ1-1, with D perhaps TRBD1 (5 bases). CDR3 size: 14 residues. The ends were cut back, 5 bases at V and 11 bases at J, with 21 bases in the middle. Per the germline V gene, CDR1 is SEHNR and CDR2 is FQNEAQ (reference sequence). CDR3 sequence (DNA): TGTGCCAGCAGCCCGGGCGGGGCGTCAAGTGAGGCTTTCTTT. This codes for CASSPGGASSEAFF.

The chain recombines TRBV7-8 with TRBJ1-5; TRBD1 matches 7 bases. Germline CDR1 reads SGHVS; CDR2 reads FQNEAQ. The CDR3 consists of 15 residues. With 4 bases clipped from V and 1 base from J, the junction kept 4 bases outside the gene matches. The CDR3 loop reads CASSSNRGSNQPQHF. The DNA for the CDR3 is TGTGCCAGCAGCTCAAACAGGGGCAGCAATCAGCCCCAGCATTTT.

This clone showed up just a few times. The chain links TRBV27 to TRBJ1-6; D is undetermined. In germline, CDR1 is MNHEY, CDR2 SMNVEV (reference sequence). V shed 5 bases and J shed 5 bases, with 13 bases lying between them. CDR3 size: 15 residues. CDR3 sequence reads: CASSLELGDNSPLHF. In DNA form, the CDR3 reads TGTGCCAGCAGTCTGGAGTTGGGTGATAATTCACCCCTCCACTTT.